This T cell receptor beta chain emerged from a study of T cells in Graves' hyperthyroidism and ophthalmopathy. Study conclusions and caveats: Model output signaled ophthalmopathy a median roughly 6.1 months ahead of onset.

On this clonotype: As yet, its antigen is unknown.

Template material for amplifying TCR beta CDR3 regions consisted of RNA transcripts. First-round RT-PCR of the TCR CDR3 relied on the HTBI primer set. TCRdb analysed the multiplex PCR reads with MiXCR anew, one entry per CDR3 protein. The top ten hold 40% to 50% of the sample, which has 500,000 to 600,000 distinct CDR3 sequences, nearly 20% seen once. The junction had 5 bases not matched to a gene; V was cut back by 1 base and J by 2 bases. This CDR3 spans 17 amino acids. The germline gives CDR1 SGHNT, CDR2 YENEEA. Individuals with ophthalmopathy presented a Clinical Activity Score of at least 3, a NOSPECS grade of at least 4 and a duration under 3 months. Diagnoses used clinical symptoms, serum thyroxine and TRAb, thyroid ultrasound and orbital computed tomography.

Sequencing was performed on blood. The chain links TRBV11-3 to TRBJ2-6, with TRBD2 identical over 7 bases. This receptor was identified in a man between 40 and 49 years old with Graves' ophthalmopathy. This CDR3 is CASSLGEGWTGANVLTF. In nucleotides, the CDR3 is TGTGCCAGCAGCTTAGGGGAGGGGTGGACTGGGGCCAACGTCCTGACTTTC.